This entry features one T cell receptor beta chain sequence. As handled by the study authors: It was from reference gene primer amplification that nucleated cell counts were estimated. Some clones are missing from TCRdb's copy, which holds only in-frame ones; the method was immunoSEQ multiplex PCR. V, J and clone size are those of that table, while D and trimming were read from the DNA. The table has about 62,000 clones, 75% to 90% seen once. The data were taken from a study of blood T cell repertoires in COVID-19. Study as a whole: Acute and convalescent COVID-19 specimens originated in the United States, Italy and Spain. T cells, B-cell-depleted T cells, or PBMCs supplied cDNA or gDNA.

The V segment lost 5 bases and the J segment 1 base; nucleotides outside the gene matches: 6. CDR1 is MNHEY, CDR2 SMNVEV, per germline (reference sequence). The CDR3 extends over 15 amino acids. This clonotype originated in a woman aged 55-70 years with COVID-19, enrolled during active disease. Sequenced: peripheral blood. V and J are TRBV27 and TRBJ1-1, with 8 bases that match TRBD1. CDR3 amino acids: CASSPRTGWNTEAFF. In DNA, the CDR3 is TGTGCCAGCAGTCCCCGGACAGGGTGGAACACTGAAGCTTTCTTT.